A selection of T cell receptor beta chains follows, all from one sample in a study of PD-L1 blockade in urothelial cancer. Generated by immunoSEQ multiplex PCR, the TCRdb table keeps only in-frame clones and is missing some. The table has more than 85,000 clones, about 89% seen once. The source material was PBMCs, sampled around atezolizumab (anti-PD-L1) treatment. Source of these receptors: an elderly woman with urothelial cancer. Both conserved end residues are part of each CDR3. The order of the fields is V gene, D gene, clone size, CDR3 length, J gene, CDR3 DNA, CDR3 protein. D genes are given only for firm matches. Clone sizes are given selectively: once, few, many, or a class where the clone is expanded.

V: TRBV6-6
D: NA
size: NA
length: 13
J: TRBJ1-5
DNA: TGTGCCAGCAGCGCCGGGACAAATCAGCCCCAGCATTTT
CDR3: CASSAGTNQPQHF

V: TRBV2
D: TRBD1
size: NA
length: 15
J: TRBJ1-2
DNA: TGTGCCAGCAGTGGTGGACAGGGGGCGTACTATGGCTACACCTTC
CDR3: CASSGGQGAYYGYTF

V: TRBV27
D: NA
size: NA
length: 14
J: TRBJ1-1
DNA: TGTGCCAGCAGTTTGCAAAACAGGGACACTGAAGCTTTCTTT
CDR3: CASSLQNRDTEAFF

V: TRBV25-1
D: NA
size: NA
length: 14
J: TRBJ1-1
DNA: TGTGCCAGCCGCTCCTACGGTGAGAACACTGAAGCTTTCTTT
CDR3: CASRSYGENTEAFF

V: TRBV6-5
D: TRBD2
size: NA
length: 12
J: TRBJ2-1
DNA: TGTGCCAGCAGCCGCGGGGGACATGAGCAGTTCTTC
CDR3: CASSRGGHEQFF

V: TRBV19
D: NA
size: NA
length: 13
J: TRBJ2-3
DNA: TGTGCCAGTAGTATCAGGTACACAGATACGCAGTATTTT
CDR3: CASSIRYTDTQYF

V: TRBV28
D: NA
size: NA
length: 16
J: TRBJ1-5
DNA: TGTGCCACCCATAACGGGGGGGCGAGGGGCAATCAGCCCCAGCATTTT
CDR3: CATHNGGARGNQPQHF

V: TRBV19
D: NA
size: NA
length: 15
J: TRBJ1-1
DNA: TGTGCCAGTAGCCCCCCGGCGGGTCGGAACACTGAAGCTTTCTTT
CDR3: CASSPPAGRNTEAFF

V: TRBV30
D: NA
size: NA
length: 13
J: TRBJ1-1
DNA: TGTGCCCCACGGGGTCATCAGAACACTGAAGCTTTCTTT
CDR3: CAPRGHQNTEAFF

V: TRBV30
D: NA
size: NA
length: 15
J: TRBJ1-1
DNA: TGTGCCTGGAGTGATTTCGGTGCCCGGAACACTGAAGCTTTCTTT
CDR3: CAWSDFGARNTEAFF

V: TRBV6-1
D: NA
size: few
length: 15
J: TRBJ1-4
DNA: TGTGCCAGCGAAGCCGAACCCGCAACTAATGAAAAACTGTTTTTT
CDR3: CASEAEPATNEKLFF

V: TRBV4-2
D: TRBD2
size: NA
length: 19
J: TRBJ2-1
DNA: TGTGCCAGCAGCCAAGTTCGTCTAGCGGGAGGGAGCGGGTACAATGAGCAGTTCTTC
CDR3: CASSQVRLAGGSGYNEQFF

V: TRBV5-1
D: NA
size: NA
length: 16
J: TRBJ2-2
DNA: TGCGCCAGCAGCTCGCCTCGTGGGAGTAGCACCGGGGAGCTGTTTTTT
CDR3: CASSSPRGSSTGELFF

V: TRBV9
D: TRBD2
size: few
length: 15
J: TRBJ2-7
DNA: TGTGCCAGCAGCCCGGGGGGGCGAGGATCCTACGAGCAGTACTTC
CDR3: CASSPGGRGSYEQYF

V: TRBV2
D: NA
size: NA
length: 15
J: TRBJ2-2
DNA: TGTGCCAGCCGCGGGGGCCCCGCGAACACCGGGGAGCTGTTTTTT
CDR3: CASRGGPANTGELFF

V: TRBV29-1
D: TRBD1
size: NA
length: 10
J: TRBJ2-3
DNA: TGCAGCGCGACAGGGGATACGCAGTATTTT
CDR3: CSATGDTQYF

V: TRBV7-3
D: TRBD1
size: few
length: 14
J: TRBJ1-3
DNA: TGTGCCAGCAGTGCAGGGGGCGCGGGAAACACCATATATTTT
CDR3: CASSAGGAGNTIYF

V: TRBV9
D: NA
size: NA
length: 14
J: TRBJ1-1
DNA: TGTGCCAGCAGCGTCCAGGGGATGAACACTGAAGCTTTCTTT
CDR3: CASSVQGMNTEAFF

V: TRBV18
D: NA
size: NA
length: 15
J: TRBJ1-2
DNA: TGTGCCAGCTCACCACCAGCGAAGCCCAACTATGGCTACACCTTC
CDR3: CASSPPAKPNYGYTF

V: TRBV6-1
D: NA
size: NA
length: 15
J: TRBJ2-3
DNA: TGTGCCAGCAGTGATTTCCGACTGGTTACAGATACGCAGTATTTT
CDR3: CASSDFRLVTDTQYF

V: TRBV6-6
D: NA
size: NA
length: 13
J: TRBJ1-2
DNA: TGTGCCAGCAGTTTTACAGGGAACTATGGCTACACCTTC
CDR3: CASSFTGNYGYTF

V: TRBV27
D: NA
size: NA
length: 13
J: TRBJ2-1
DNA: TGTGCCAGCAGTTTGTCCAAATACAATGAGCAGTTCTTC
CDR3: CASSLSKYNEQFF

V: TRBV4-2
D: TRBD2
size: NA
length: 17
J: TRBJ2-2
DNA: TGTGCCAGCAGCCCCGGCTCTGGGGGGAGGGACACCGGGGAGCTGTTTTTT
CDR3: CASSPGSGGRDTGELFF

V: TRBV5-1
D: NA
size: NA
length: 13
J: TRBJ2-1
DNA: TGCGCCAGCAGCTCCGGGACTCTCAATGAGCAGTTCTTC
CDR3: CASSSGTLNEQFF

V: TRBV2
D: NA
size: NA
length: 14
J: TRBJ1-1
DNA: TGTGCCAGCAGCCTCCGACAGACGAACACTGAAGCTTTCTTT
CDR3: CASSLRQTNTEAFF

V: TRBV18
D: NA
size: NA
length: 12
J: TRBJ2-7
DNA: TGTGCCAGCTCGGGGCAGTCCTACGAGCAGTACTTC
CDR3: CASSGQSYEQYF

V: TRBV28
D: TRBD2
size: NA
length: 15
J: TRBJ2-2
DNA: TGTGCCAGTGGAAGCGGGAGGGTCCGGGGTGGGGAGCTGTTTTTT
CDR3: CASGSGRVRGGELFF

V: TRBV5-1
D: TRBD2
size: once
length: 15
J: TRBJ2-3
DNA: TGCGCCAGCAGCTTGCCTAGCGGAAGCACAGATACGCAGTATTTT
CDR3: CASSLPSGSTDTQYF

V: TRBV5-5
D: TRBD1
size: NA
length: 15
J: TRBJ1-2
DNA: TGTGCCAGCAGCTCAGAGGACAGGCCGGGGTATGGCTACACCTTC
CDR3: CASSSEDRPGYGYTF

V: TRBV7-7
D: TRBD2
size: few
length: 15
J: TRBJ2-7
DNA: TGTGCCAGCAGCTTAGCGGTGGGGGAGGGAGGCGAGCAGTACTTC
CDR3: CASSLAVGEGGEQYF

V: TRBV28
D: TRBD2
size: NA
length: 20
J: TRBJ2-4
DNA: TGTGCCAGCAGTTCCTCGGGGGGGGCGGGGAATTTACTAGCCAAAAACATTCAGTACTTC
CDR3: CASSSSGGAGNLLAKNIQYF

V: TRBV5-4
D: TRBD1
size: NA
length: 15
J: TRBJ2-2
DNA: TGTGCCAGCACACTCCGGACAGGGGACACCGGGGAGCTGTTTTTT
CDR3: CASTLRTGDTGELFF

V: TRBV15
D: TRBD1
size: NA
length: 14
J: TRBJ2-1
DNA: TGTGCCACCAGCAGAGATCCTTTACAGGGGGAGCAGTTCTTC
CDR3: CATSRDPLQGEQFF

V: TRBV28
D: TRBD1
size: NA
length: 15
J: TRBJ2-3
DNA: TGTGCCAGCAGTTTTGACCAGGGGGCAAGAGATACGCAGTATTTT
CDR3: CASSFDQGARDTQYF

V: TRBV7-8
D: TRBD2
size: once
length: 15
J: TRBJ2-7
DNA: TGTGCCAGCAGCTTAGAGGCTAGCGGGAGTTACGAGCAGTACTTC
CDR3: CASSLEASGSYEQYF

V: TRBV18
D: NA
size: NA
length: 13
J: TRBJ1-5
DNA: TGTGCCAGCTCCGGACAGAACAATCAGCCCCAGCATTTT
CDR3: CASSGQNNQPQHF

V: TRBV28
D: TRBD1
size: once
length: 15
J: TRBJ1-5
DNA: TGTGCCAGCAGCCTGACAGGGAATAACAATCAGCCCCAGCATTTT
CDR3: CASSLTGNNNQPQHF

V: TRBV5-6
D: TRBD1
size: NA
length: 15
J: TRBJ1-4
DNA: TGTGCCAGCAGCCTAGACAGGGGCGCTAATGAAAAACTGTTTTTT
CDR3: CASSLDRGANEKLFF

V: TRBV30
D: NA
size: NA
length: 15
J: TRBJ1-3
DNA: TGTGCCTGGAGTGTGGGCAGCTACTCTGGAAACACCATATATTTT
CDR3: CAWSVGSYSGNTIYF

V: TRBV7-9
D: TRBD2
size: NA
length: 16
J: TRBJ2-7
DNA: TGTGCCAGCAGCCCAGGACTAGCGGGAGAGGCCTACGAGCAGTACTTC
CDR3: CASSPGLAGEAYEQYF

V: TRBV5-1
D: TRBD2
size: NA
length: 17
J: TRBJ2-2
DNA: TGCGCCAGCATACAGAACCCGGGAGGGCCGTTTGGCGGGGAGCTGTTTTTT
CDR3: CASIQNPGGPFGGELFF

V: TRBV28
D: TRBD2
size: NA
length: 15
J: TRBJ2-5
DNA: TGTGCCAGCGGGGACCTGGGACTAGCGAAAGAGACCCAGTACTTC
CDR3: CASGDLGLAKETQYF

V: TRBV10-2
D: TRBD2
size: NA
length: 14
J: TRBJ2-5
DNA: TGCGCCAGCAGCCATCGGACTAGCCAAGAGACCCAGTACTTC
CDR3: CASSHRTSQETQYF

V: TRBV25-1
D: NA
size: NA
length: 14
J: TRBJ2-3
DNA: TGTGCCAGCAGTGAATTCGGGGGTGGAGATACGCAGTATTTT
CDR3: CASSEFGGGDTQYF

V: TRBV9
D: TRBD1
size: NA
length: 16
J: TRBJ1-3
DNA: TGTGCCAGCAGCGGCACAGGGGGCGCCGGTGGAAACACCATATATTTT
CDR3: CASSGTGGAGGNTIYF